This T cell receptor (beta chain) was identified in a study of HIV-infected children after antiretroviral therapy interruption. The germline CDR1 and CDR2 sequences are SNHLY and FYNNEI. This CDR3 comprises 16 residues. Trimming took off 1 base at V and 10 bases at J, with 20 bases between the two ends. Treatment reported: PENTA 11 planned treatment interruption arm or continuous ART arm. Naive CD4+ CD45RA+ CD45RO- T cells were sorted from thawed PBMCs. A 3' RACE protocol on RNA, with unique molecular identifiers, produced the TCR library. TCRdb redid the calling of the 3' RACE reads with MiXCR, one entry per CDR3 protein. The table records about 46,000 distinct CDR3 sequences, about 4.3% of them present only once. This clonotype was found many times.

This receptor was taken from a pool of human donors with HIV. This chain uses TRBV2 with TRBJ2-1; maybe TRBD1 (6 bases). The specimen comprised CD45RA+ CD4+ T cells from PBMCs, pooled from several time points, sampled from a donor given antiretroviral therapy, either interrupted or continuous. Subset in this sample: naive CD4+ CD45RA+ CD45RO- T cells. The CDR3 loop is CASSEGQAMVGTEQFF. DNA for the CDR3: TGTGCCAGCAGTGAAGGTCAAGCAATGGTCGGGACAGAGCAGTTCTTC. Full variable domain (missing parts from reference TRBV2 and TRBJ2-1): EPEVTQTPSHQVTQMGQEVILRCVPISNHLYFYWYRQILGQKVEFLVSFYNNEISEKSEIFDDQFSVERPDGSNFTLKIRSTKLEDSAMYFCASSEGQAMVGTEQFFGPGTRLTVL.